This record concerns one T cell receptor beta chain sequence. This sample was included in a study of blood T cell repertoires in COVID-19. About the study: In each case, the material was cDNA or gDNA derived from T cells, B-cell-depleted T cells, or PBMCs.

Grouping used clinical history reported by participants in a survey and questionnaire. Deletions cut 4 bases from V and 7 bases from J, with 27 bases between. Germline-derived CDR1 and CDR2 are SGHRS and YFSETQ. This CDR3 comprises 17 residues. Libraries were prepared by immunoSEQ multiplex PCR; TCRdb keeps only in-frame clonotypes and omits some of them. Of 150,000 to 200,000 clones detected, around 89% appear once; the ten largest clones hold roughly 0.77%. The chain combines TRBV5-1 with TRBJ2-7, with D perhaps matching TRBD2 (6 bases). This clonotype was sampled from a woman between 18 and 29 years old who had recovered from COVID-19. Material for sequencing was PBMCs or T cells enriched from blood (not recorded which). CDR3 nucleotide sequence: TGCGCCAGCAGCCTTGGCGCGGGGCGGGTAATTGGGGGAGAGCAGTACTTC. Amino acids: CASSLGAGRVIGGEQYF.